This entry lists 3 T cell receptor beta chains sequenced from one sample in a study of blood T cell repertoires in COVID-19. Repertoires were generated with immunoSEQ multiplex PCR, while TCRdb's copy carries only in-frame clones and drops some. Of over 150,000 clones listed, 75% to 90% were seen once; the top ten hold 5.5% to 8%. Sample: peripheral blood. The receptors come from a woman aged 40 to 55 with COVID-19, enrolled during active disease.

The CDR3 sequence: CASSYRQGGQPQHF. CDR3 nucleotides: TGTGCCAGCAGCTACCGACAGGGCGGTCAGCCCCAGCATTTT. The J gene is TRBJ1-5, the V gene TRBV6-5; TRBD1 agrees at 7 bases. Per the germline V gene, CDR1 is MNHEY and CDR2 is SVGAGI. This CDR3 is built from 14 residues. J lost 6 bases, V lost 6 bases, and 8 bases had no gene match.

The V call is TRBV19, the J call TRBJ1-6, with TRBD1 matching over 7 bases. CDR1 and CDR2 from the germline V gene are LNHDA and SQIVND (reference sequence). The trim removed 6 bases at V and 7 bases at J, leaving 9 bases unmatched. This CDR3 has 15 residues. The CDR3 sequence is CASSEQTGRNSPLHF. CDR3 DNA sequence: TGTGCCAGTAGCGAGCAGACAGGGCGGAATTCACCCCTCCACTTT.

This chain uses TRBV27 with TRBJ2-7; the match to TRBD1 covers 9 bases. CDR1 and CDR2 (germline): MNHEY, SMNVEV (reference sequence). V trimming: 7 bases; J trimming: 6 bases; junction bases outside the gene matches: 13. The CDR3 loop spans 15 amino acids. The CDR3 protein is CASTVGTGFPREQYF. The CDR3 DNA reads as TGTGCCAGCACCGTCGGGACAGGGTTTCCCCGCGAGCAGTACTTC.